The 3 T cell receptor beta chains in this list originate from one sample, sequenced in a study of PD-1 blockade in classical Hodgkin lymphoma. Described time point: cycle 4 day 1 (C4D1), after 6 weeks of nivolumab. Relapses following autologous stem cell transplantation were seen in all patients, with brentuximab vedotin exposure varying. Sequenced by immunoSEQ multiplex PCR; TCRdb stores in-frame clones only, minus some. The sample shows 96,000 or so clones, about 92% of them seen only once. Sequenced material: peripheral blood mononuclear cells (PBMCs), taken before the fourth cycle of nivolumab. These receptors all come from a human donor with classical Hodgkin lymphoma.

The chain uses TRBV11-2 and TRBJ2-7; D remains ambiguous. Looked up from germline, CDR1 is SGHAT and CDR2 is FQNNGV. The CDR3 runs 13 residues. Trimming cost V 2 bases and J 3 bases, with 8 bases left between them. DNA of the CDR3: TGTGCCAGCAGCTTACGGCCCCACTACGAGCAGTACTTC. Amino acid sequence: CASSLRPHYEQYF.

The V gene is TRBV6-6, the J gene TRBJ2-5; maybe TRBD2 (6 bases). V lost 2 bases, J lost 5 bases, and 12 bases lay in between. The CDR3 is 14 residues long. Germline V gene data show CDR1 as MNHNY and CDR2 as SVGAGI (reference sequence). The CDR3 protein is CASSYGGSGETQYF. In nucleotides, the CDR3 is TGTGCCAGCAGTTACGGGGGGTCGGGGGAGACCCAGTACTTC.

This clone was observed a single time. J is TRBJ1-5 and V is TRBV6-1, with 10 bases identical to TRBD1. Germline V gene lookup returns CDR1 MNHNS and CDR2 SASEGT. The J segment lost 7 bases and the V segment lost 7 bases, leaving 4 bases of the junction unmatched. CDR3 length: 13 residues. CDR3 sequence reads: CASIRTGGQPQHF. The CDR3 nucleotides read TGTGCCAGCATTCGGACAGGGGGGCAGCCCCAGCATTTT.